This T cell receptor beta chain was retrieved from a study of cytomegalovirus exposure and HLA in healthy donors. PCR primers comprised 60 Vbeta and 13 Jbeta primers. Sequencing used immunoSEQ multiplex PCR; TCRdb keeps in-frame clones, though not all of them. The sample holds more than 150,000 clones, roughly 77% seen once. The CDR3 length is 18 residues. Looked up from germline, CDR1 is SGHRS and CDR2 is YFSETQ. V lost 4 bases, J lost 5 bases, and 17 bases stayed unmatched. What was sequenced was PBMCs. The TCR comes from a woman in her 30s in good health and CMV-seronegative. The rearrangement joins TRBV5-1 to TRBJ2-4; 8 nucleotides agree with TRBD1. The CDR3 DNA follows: TGCGCCAGCAGCCCGGGCCCTCGGTCAGGGGGCGTTCAAAACATTCAGTACTTC. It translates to CASSPGPRSGGVQNIQYF. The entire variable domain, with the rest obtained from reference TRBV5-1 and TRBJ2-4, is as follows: KAGVTQTPRYLIKTRGQQVTLSCSPISGHRSVSWYQQTPGQGLQFLFEYFSETQRNKGNFPGRFSGRQFSNSRSEMNVSTLELGDSALYLCASSPGPRSGGVQNIQYFGAGTRLSVL.